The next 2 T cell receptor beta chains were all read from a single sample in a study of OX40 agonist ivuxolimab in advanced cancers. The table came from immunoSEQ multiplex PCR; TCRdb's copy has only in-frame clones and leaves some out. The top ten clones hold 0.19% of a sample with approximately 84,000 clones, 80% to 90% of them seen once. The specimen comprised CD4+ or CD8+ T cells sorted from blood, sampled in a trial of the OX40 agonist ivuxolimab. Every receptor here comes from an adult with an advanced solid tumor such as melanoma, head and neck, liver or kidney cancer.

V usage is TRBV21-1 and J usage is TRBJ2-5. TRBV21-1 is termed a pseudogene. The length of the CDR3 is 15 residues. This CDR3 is CASSRTLARRETQYF. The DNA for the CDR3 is TGTGCCAGCAGCAGAACACTCGCCCGACGGGAGACCCAGTACTTC.

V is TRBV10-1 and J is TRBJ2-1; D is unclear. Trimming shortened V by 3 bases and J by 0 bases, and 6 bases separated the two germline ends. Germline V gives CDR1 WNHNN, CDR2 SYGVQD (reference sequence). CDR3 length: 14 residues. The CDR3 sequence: CASSEGGSYNEQFF. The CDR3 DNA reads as TGCGCCAGCAGTGAAGGTGGCTCCTACAATGAGCAGTTCTTC.